The present entry profiles one TCR beta chain with its context. Its antigen is unknown. The record has no base qualities; no much larger clone is one base away. The immunoSEQ Assay, a bias-controlled multiplex PCR, was used to amplify TCRbeta CDR3 regions from genomic DNA. Per the source publication's procedure: Within the assay, amplification of reference gene primers was used to estimate how many nucleated cells each sample contained. Sequence reads were collapsed and filtered to measure the absolute abundance of every unique TCRbeta CDR3 rearrangement. Productive Simpson clonality was computed per sample as the square root of Simpson's diversity index over productive rearrangements. TCRdb retrieved this table from immuneACCESS and kept in-frame rearrangements only. Not all clones are present; in checked studies, unresolved V genes account for under half, and no reason is known for the remainder. That table gives V, J and clone size, and the DNA gave D and trimming. The sample table holds around 220,000 clones, of which 88% were seen once. About 15% of the sample is taken by the ten largest.

Participants in the prospective study were enrolled through a virtual design, were aged 18 to 89 years, and lived in roughly 26 United States geographic areas. Cohort assignment in the prospective study relied on participant-reported clinical history from a screening survey and a study questionnaire. In the prospective study, mobile phlebotomists collected whole blood, serum and a nasopharyngeal or oropharyngeal swab from each participant. Prospective study participants could optionally give additional blood draws and questionnaires over an approximately two-month period. Before DNA extraction, prospective study blood samples were shipped either frozen or at room temperature. This sample was included in a study of blood T cell repertoires in COVID-19 (TCRdb year 2020). About the full investigation: The collaborator samples originated in the United States, Italy and Spain and spanned the acute and convalescent phases of COVID-19. The material from the prospective study consisted of cDNA or gDNA derived from T cells, B-cell-depleted T cells, or PBMCs. The dataset comprised deeply sampled blood TCRbeta repertoires from subjects exposed to, actively infected with, or recovered from COVID-19. The repertoires were made available in a free public database intended to serve as a resource for research on the immune response to SARS-CoV-2. Samples came from the ongoing ImmuneRACE study (first 160 participants) plus 1,254 subjects from 6 global collaborators. Nearly every sample came with metadata listing a de-identified subject ID, COVID-19 status, age in years and sex. Where available, HLA class I and class II types were obtained from metadata supplied by the sample provider rather than from assay-based typing.

The germline V gene specifies SGHDN as CDR1 and FVKESK as CDR2. A distance of 11 bases separates the germline ends of V and J, which lose 4 bases and 2 bases respectively. Taken from cysteine to phenylalanine, the CDR3 has 14 residues. Only CDR3 DNA is held: 42 bases, read in frame from base 1. What the authors observed across the whole study: The quantity of clinical and demographic metadata differed by source and by participant and was supplied without curation.

The receptor was isolated from a woman between 50 and 59 years old with acute COVID-19. The chain employs TRBV14 and TRBJ1-1, with an unclear D gene assignment. Material: PBMCs or T cells enriched from blood (not recorded which). The bases are TGTGCCAGCAGCCGCCCAGGATTAAACACTGAAGCTTTCTTT. It translates to CASSRPGLNTEAFF.